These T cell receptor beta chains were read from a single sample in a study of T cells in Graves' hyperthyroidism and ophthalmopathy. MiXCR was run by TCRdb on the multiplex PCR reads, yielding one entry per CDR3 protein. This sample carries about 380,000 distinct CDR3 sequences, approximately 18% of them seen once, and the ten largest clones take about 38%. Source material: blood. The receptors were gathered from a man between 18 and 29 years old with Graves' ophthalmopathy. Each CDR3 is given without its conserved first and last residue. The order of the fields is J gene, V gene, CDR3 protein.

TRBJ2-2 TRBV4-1 ASSQDAGFTGELF
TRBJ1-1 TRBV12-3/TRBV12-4 ASSFGRATEAF
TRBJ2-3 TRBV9 ASSYGLAGSSTDTQY
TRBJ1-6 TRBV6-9 ASSSPTGVYSYNSPLH
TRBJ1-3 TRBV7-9 ASSWGDSGNTIY
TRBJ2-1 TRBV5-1 ASMSLAGVNEQF
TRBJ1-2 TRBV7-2 ASSFRDHGYT
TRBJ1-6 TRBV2 ASSDDYNSPLH
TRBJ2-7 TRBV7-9 ASSFQAFYEQY
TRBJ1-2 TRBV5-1 ASSTGPVRYGYT
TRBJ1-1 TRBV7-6 ASSPYAGTNTEAF
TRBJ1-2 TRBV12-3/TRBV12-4 ASSSQGAGGYT
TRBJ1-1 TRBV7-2 ASSQAPGQSSMNTEAF
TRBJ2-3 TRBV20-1 SARRAGGIDTQY
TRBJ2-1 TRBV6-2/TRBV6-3 ASSLEIPGGEQF